This T cell receptor (beta chain) originates from a study of radiation and T cells in renal cell carcinoma. Study in general: Nephrectomy followed 15 Gy stereotactic body radiation by 4 weeks. Study-wide results and limits: Pretreatment tumor biopsies were lacking, so baseline clonotypes are unknown. Top tumor clonotypes rose in blood 2 weeks post-radiation, then contracted.

This table comes from immunoSEQ multiplex PCR, and its TCRdb copy is limited to in-frame clones, with some not included. The sample holds 130,000 to 150,000 clones, 88% seen once. The table lists this clone with a count of one. Its matching antigen is unknown. Described time point: baseline pretreatment blood. Treatment noted: 15 Gy SBRT to primary tumor, nephrectomy 4 weeks later. Serial blood draws occurred at baseline and 2 and 4 weeks post-SBRT. Sequences were derived from blood, sampled from a patient whose treatment included radiotherapy and nephrectomy. This sequence was found in a woman in her seventies with renal cell carcinoma.

The CDR3 spells CASSLVVGELFF. The CDR3 region has the DNA TGTGCCAGCAGCTTGGTAGTCGGGGAGCTGTTTTTT. The chain employs TRBV5-4 and TRBJ2-2, with D unresolved. V lost 0 bases and J 7 bases, leaving 4 bases between the germline ends. From germline, CDR1 is SGHNT and CDR2 YYREEE (reference sequence). CDR3 size: 12 residues.